The 24 T cell receptor beta chains below all came from one sample that was sequenced in a study of OX40 agonist ivuxolimab in advanced cancers. TCRdb's table, derived via immunoSEQ multiplex PCR, lists solely in-frame clones and lacks some. The table records 90,000 to 100,000 clones, around nine tenths of them present only once. Sequenced here: CD4+ or CD8+ T cells sorted from blood, sampled in a trial of the OX40 agonist ivuxolimab. These TCRs come from an adult with an advanced solid tumor such as melanoma, head and neck, liver or kidney cancer.

This clone has just a few counts. This chain joins TRBV5-1 and TRBJ1-2, with D unresolved. The germline gives CDR1 SGHRS, CDR2 YFSETQ. The CDR3 has 14 residues. Between the trimmed V and J ends, which lost 0 bases and 6 bases, there was a span of 12 bases. Here the CDR3 DNA reads TGCGCCAGCAGCTTGGCGGCAGGTCGGGATGGCTACACCTTC. It encodes CASSLAAGRDGYTF.

J is TRBJ2-7 and V is TRBV7-9, with D possibly matching TRBD1 (5 bases). Germline CDR1 reads SEHNR; CDR2 reads FQNEAQ (reference sequence). V was pared by 2 bases and J by 4 bases, with 15 bases between. This CDR3 has 15 residues. The CDR3 DNA follows: TGTGCCAGCAGCTTATGGGCAGGGCTTCTTTACGAGCAGTACTTC. Its protein product is CASSLWAGLLYEQYF.

This chain links TRBV11-3 with TRBJ1-1, with 9 nucleotides matching TRBD1. Germline loops: CDR1 SGHNT, CDR2 YENEEA. V trimming: 5 bases; J trimming: 6 bases; junction bases outside the gene matches: 10. CDR3 length: 15 residues. CDR3 nucleotide sequence: TGTGCCAGCAGCACCGGGACAGGGACGTCCGCTGAAGCTTTCTTT. Its protein is CASSTGTGTSAEAFF.

The genes are TRBV10-3 and TRBJ2-3; 8 bases are shared with TRBD2. J lost 0 bases, V lost 6 bases, and 5 bases had no gene match. This CDR3 region has 15 residues. Germline V gives CDR1 ENHRY, CDR2 SYGVKD. DNA of the CDR3: TGTGCCATCAGGGGAGGACTAGCCAGCACAGATACGCAGTATTTT. This encodes CAIRGGLASTDTQYF.

The chain combines TRBV10-1 with TRBJ2-1; D might be TRBD1 (6 bases). V dropped 3 bases and J dropped 9 bases, with 12 bases sitting between them. In germline, CDR1 is WNHNN, CDR2 SYGVQD (reference sequence). CDR3 size: 13 residues. The CDR3 is CASSDRGQGEQFF. The CDR3 DNA is TGCGCCAGCAGTGACAGGGGCCAGGGTGAGCAGTTCTTC.

This chain joins TRBV5-1 and TRBJ1-5; D is unresolved. CDR1 and CDR2 from the germline V gene are SGHRS and YFSETQ. Trimming stripped 0 bases from V and 5 bases from J, with 12 bases between. The CDR3 covers 15 residues. CDR3 nucleotides: TGCGCCAGCAGCTTGGGAGGGCAGCCAGATCAGCCCCAGCATTTT. As protein: CASSLGGQPDQPQHF.

This clone was picked up one time. The V gene is TRBV7-8, the J gene TRBJ1-3; D is undetermined. The V gene lost 5 bases and the J gene lost 11 bases, with 19 bases spanning the gap. The CDR3 length is 14 residues. Germline V gene sequence: CDR1 SGHVS, CDR2 FQNEAQ. DNA for the CDR3: TGTGCCAGCAGCCCACTCCGGTCCCAGCCGGCCATATATTTT. This gives the protein CASSPLRSQPAIYF. The full variable domain, its missing parts supplied by reference TRBV7-8 and TRBJ1-3, is GAGVSQSPRYKVAKRGQDVALRCDPISGHVSLFWYQQALGQGPEFLTYFQNEAQLDKSGLPSDRFFAERPEGSVSTLKIQRTQQEDSAVYLCASSPLRSQPAIYFGEGSWLTVV.

The chain has TRBV6-5 and TRBJ2-1, with TRBD1 matching over 7 bases. The V gene end was trimmed by 6 bases and the J gene end by 5 bases; junction bases not matched to a gene: 1. This CDR3 has 12 amino acids. The germline CDR1 and CDR2 sequences are MNHEY and SVGAGI. CDR3 DNA: TGTGCCAGCAGGCAGGGGGACAATGAGCAGTTCTTC. Residues: CASRQGDNEQFF.

This chain uses TRBV9 with TRBJ2-6; weak D call: TRBD2 (7 bases). The V gene's germline CDR1 is SGDLS and CDR2 YYNGEE. This CDR3 has 17 amino acids. V gave up 2 bases and J gave up 3 bases, with 15 bases separating them. The CDR3 bases are TGTGCCAGCAGCGTCACCGAGGGGGGGCGTGGGGCCAACGTCCTGACTTTC. Its protein product is CASSVTEGGRGANVLTF.

This clone came up once. J is TRBJ2-3 and V is TRBV18; D remains ambiguous. Germline assignment: CDR1 KGHSH and CDR2 LQKENI. The CDR3 extends over 13 amino acids. V was pared by 3 bases and J by 3 bases, with 7 bases between. The CDR3 spells CASSPPVTDTQYF. DNA of the CDR3: TGTGCCAGCTCACCTCCGGTAACAGATACGCAGTATTTT.

CDR3 protein: CASSPPSSPGYGYTF. The CDR3 DNA reads as TGTGCCAGCAGCCCTCCTTCGTCCCCGGGGTATGGCTACACCTTC. This chain links TRBV5-5 with TRBJ1-2, with D hard to call. V was pared by 4 bases and J by 5 bases, with 18 bases between. Germline CDR1 and CDR2: SGHKS and YYEKEE (reference sequence). The CDR3 is 15 amino acids.

Remarks on this clone: One end of the junction fails to match germline, which may point to a read error. The chain couples TRBV7-3 to TRBJ2-5; 8 bases map to TRBD2. The CDR3 consists of 14 residues. Germline loops: CDR1 SGHTA, CDR2 FQGTGA. The CDR3 region is CASSSGRGQKTQYF. DNA for the CDR3: TGTGCCAGCAGCTCCGGGAGGGGCCAAAAGACCCAGTACTTC.

This chain joins TRBV18 and TRBJ2-1, with 9 bases matching TRBD2. Trimming removed 3 bases from V and 3 bases from J; junction bases left unmatched: 6. Per germline, CDR1 KGHSH and CDR2 LQKENI. The CDR3 has 16 residues. The CDR3 DNA is TGTGCCAGCTCACCGGCTAGCGGGACTTACTACAATGAGCAGTTCTTC. Amino acids: CASSPASGTYYNEQFF.

A note on this clone: This likely comes from a read error, as the CDR3 has no conserved phenylalanine or tryptophan at its end. The chain has TRBV5-8 and TRBJ1-6; TRBD1 aligns across 7 bases. Germline values: CDR1 SGHTS, CDR2 YDEGEE. Losses at the gene ends were 1 base for V and 2 bases for J; bases not matched to a gene: 0. This CDR3 spans 15 amino acids. The CDR3 DNA sequence: TGTGCCAGCAGCTTGCAGGGGGCCTATAATTCACCCCTCCACCTT. As protein: CASSLQGAYNSPLHL.

The V and J genes are TRBV5-1 and TRBJ1-2, with 7 bases identical to TRBD1. CDR1 SGHRS and CDR2 YFSETQ come from the germline V gene. V shed 3 bases, J shed 7 bases, and the junction held 9 bases outside the gene matches. This CDR3 spans 14 amino acids. The DNA for the CDR3 is TGCGCCAGCAGCTCAGAGGGACAGCCCGCTGGCTACACCTTC. It encodes CASSSEGQPAGYTF.

V is TRBV19 and J is TRBJ1-5; D is possibly TRBD1 (5 bases). The CDR3 runs 15 residues. Germline loops: CDR1 LNHDA, CDR2 SQIVND (reference sequence). Trimming took off 7 bases at V and 2 bases at J, with 15 bases between the two ends. The chain's CDR3 is CASKGWQGGNQPQHF. The CDR3 nucleotides are TGTGCCAGTAAGGGTTGGCAGGGTGGCAATCAGCCCCAGCATTTT. The full variable domain, with the rest looked up from reference TRBV19 and TRBJ1-5, is DGGITQSPKYLFRKEGQNVTLSCEQNLNHDAMYWYRQDPGQGLRLIYYSQIVNDFQKGDIAEGYSVSREKKESFPLTVTSAQKNPTAFYLCASKGWQGGNQPQHFGDGTRLSIL.

The chain couples TRBV6-1 to TRBJ1-2; 10 positions match TRBD1. CDR3 length: 14 amino acids. The germline V gene encodes CDR1 MNHNS and CDR2 SASEGT. V shed 6 bases, J shed 7 bases, and the junction held 8 bases outside the gene matches. The CDR3 DNA follows: TGTGCCAGCAGAACCGGGACAGGGGACCCTGGCTACACCTTC. Translating gives CASRTGTGDPGYTF.

This clone was recorded once. This chain joins TRBV2 and TRBJ1-1; no reliable D call. Looked up from germline, CDR1 is SNHLY and CDR2 is FYNNEI. The CDR3 is made up of 13 amino acids. V was shortened by 6 bases and J by 1 base, with 9 bases between the two germline ends. The CDR3 loop reads CASRREGNTEAFF. CDR3 coding DNA: TGTGCCAGCAGACGAGAGGGGAACACTGAAGCTTTCTTT.

V is TRBV15 and J is TRBJ1-5, with D possibly being TRBD1 (6 bases). V was cut by 0 bases and J by 7 bases, with 10 bases left in between. CDR3 length equals 14 residues. The germline gives CDR1 LNHNV, CDR2 YYDKDF (reference sequence). The CDR3 sequence: CATSREGRGQPQHF. The CDR3 DNA reads TGTGCCACCAGCAGAGAGGGCAGGGGCCAGCCCCAGCATTTT.

This rearrangement joins TRBV7-9 to TRBJ1-2, with D possibly TRBD1 on 6 matching bases. Trimming removed 5 bases from V and 5 bases from J, with 18 bases in between. The CDR3 covers 15 residues. Germline CDR1 reads SEHNR; CDR2 reads FQNEAQ (reference sequence). In nucleotides, the CDR3 is TGTGCCAGCAGCACCCGAAGAGGGGGAGGGTATGGCTACACCTTC. The encoded protein is CASSTRRGGGYGYTF.

This clone was seen just once. The rearrangement joins TRBV18 to TRBJ2-1; tentative D call: TRBD1 (5 bases). V lost 1 base and J lost 5, with 9 bases in between. In germline, CDR1 is KGHSH, CDR2 LQKENI. This CDR3 is built from 14 residues. CDR3 in DNA: TGTGCCAGCTCACCACTGCAGGGCAACAATGAGCAGTTCTTC. Translation gives CASSPLQGNNEQFF.

This clone was picked up one time. Here the CDR3 reads CASRPLGAYEQYF. CDR3 nucleotides: TGTGCCAGCCGCCCTTTGGGGGCCTACGAGCAGTACTTC. The genes are TRBV6-1 and TRBJ2-7; D is tentatively TRBD1 or TRBD2 (5 bases each). This CDR3 comprises 13 residues. Germline values: CDR1 MNHNS, CDR2 SASEGT. V lost 8 bases and J lost 2, with 13 bases in between.

The rearrangement uses TRBV7-9 and TRBJ2-7; D is ambiguous. CDR1 and CDR2 from the germline V gene are SEHNR and FQNEAQ (reference sequence). V was cut by 5 bases and J by 4 bases, with 12 bases left in between. The CDR3 covers 13 residues. The CDR3 DNA follows: TGTGCCAGCAGCGCCGTGATGGGTTACGAGCAGTACTTC. As protein: CASSAVMGYEQYF.

A note on this clone: This likely comes from a read error, as the CDR3 has no conserved phenylalanine or tryptophan at its end. The rearrangement joins TRBV11-2 to TRBJ1-6; D is undetermined. Per the germline V gene, CDR1 is SGHAT and CDR2 is FQNNGV. The CDR3 has 14 residues. Trimming removed 5 bases from V and 9 bases from J, with 14 bases in between. CDR3 sequence reads: CASSLRADGSPLHL. DNA of the CDR3: TGTGCCAGCAGCCTCAGAGCAGATGGTTCACCCCTCCACCTT.